One and the same sample provided the 21 T cell receptor beta chains below, sequenced in a study of blood T cell repertoires in COVID-19. Assay used: immunoSEQ multiplex PCR; TCRdb lists only in-frame clones, some missing. The sample contains over 200,000 clones, approximately 80% of which appear only once. The sequencing sample was made of peripheral blood. The receptor source for this set is a woman of 80 years or more with active or convalescent COVID-19.

This rearrangement joins TRBV2 to TRBJ2-1, with D hard to call. The CDR3 totals 13 residues. The V gene lost 7 bases and the J gene lost 3 bases, with 10 bases spanning the gap. Looked up from germline, CDR1 is SNHLY and CDR2 is FYNNEI. The CDR3 DNA sequence: TGTGCCAGCAATCTGCGCCTCTACAATGAGCAGTTCTTC. Translating it yields CASNLRLYNEQFF.

V usage is TRBV5-6 and J usage is TRBJ2-7, with D maybe TRBD1 (5 bases). Germline V gene lookup returns CDR1 SGHDT and CDR2 YYEEEE. V gave up 1 base and J gave up 2 bases, with 10 bases separating them. The CDR3 is 14 amino acids. In nucleotides, the CDR3 is TGTGCCAGCAGCTTGAGGGGCGGCACCTACGAGCAGTACTTC. This translates into CASSLRGGTYEQYF.

This chain links TRBV7-8 with TRBJ2-4; tentative D call: TRBD1 (6 bases). Germline assignment: CDR1 SGHVS and CDR2 FQNEAQ. The CDR3 is made up of 20 amino acids. Trimming took 1 base from V and 0 from J, leaving 22 bases between them. CDR3 sequence: CASSLGLRDTPKVAKNIQYF. The CDR3, as DNA: TGTGCCAGCAGCTTAGGCCTCCGGGACACCCCAAAGGTAGCCAAAAACATTCAGTACTTC.

This chain joins TRBV5-1 and TRBJ2-7, with 7 bases lining up with TRBD2. V was pared by 6 bases and J by 5 bases, with 11 bases of the junction left unmatched. The germline gives CDR1 SGHRS, CDR2 YFSETQ. This CDR3 has 14 residues. The CDR3 region has the DNA TGCGCCAGCACCAGGGCTACTAGCGCGGACGAGCAGTACTTC. Protein product: CASTRATSADEQYF.

The chain recombines TRBV28 with TRBJ1-5; TRBD1 matches 7 bases. V shed 7 bases, J shed 0 bases, and the junction held 18 bases outside the gene matches. The CDR3 length is 19 residues. Germline assignment: CDR1 MDHEN and CDR2 SYDVKM. For the CDR3, the DNA is TGTGCCAGCAATCTGAACAGGGGCTCGTCCCCTTCTAGCAATCAGCCCCAGCATTTT. This encodes CASNLNRGSSPSSNQPQHF.

A few counts support this clone. The chain combines TRBV7-9 with TRBJ1-1; D not certain. This CDR3 contains 17 residues. The germline V and J ends were trimmed by 5 bases and 0 bases, with 19 bases remaining between them. Germline V gene lookup returns CDR1 SEHNR and CDR2 FQNEAQ (reference sequence). This chain's CDR3 is CASSPRASEALNTEAFF. CDR3 nucleotide sequence: TGTGCCAGCAGCCCCCGGGCCTCGGAGGCGCTGAACACTGAAGCTTTCTTT.

This clone appeared a single time. The chain joins TRBV28 to TRBJ1-3, with a weak D call TRBD1 (5 bases). The V and J ends lost 6 bases and 0 bases respectively, with 18 bases between them. In germline, CDR1 is MDHEN, CDR2 SYDVKM. The CDR3 runs 17 residues. CDR3 sequence: CASRPRGQGLSGNTIYF. Here the CDR3 DNA reads TGTGCCAGCAGACCCCGTGGCCAGGGTCTCTCTGGAAACACCATATATTTT.

V usage is TRBV28 and J usage is TRBJ1-6; 8 nucleotides agree with TRBD1. CDR3 size: 14 residues. Germline trimming cut 5 bases from V and 10 bases from J; bases unmatched to any gene: 7. CDR1 is MDHEN and CDR2 is SYDVKM in the germline V gene. CDR3 DNA: TGTGCCAGCAGTACACAGGGGGATAGGTCACCCCTCCACTTT. This codes for CASSTQGDRSPLHF.

The CDR3 sequence: CASSSTGSSNEQFF. The DNA of the CDR3 is TGTGCCAGCAGTTCGACAGGGAGTAGCAATGAGCAGTTCTTC. This chain links TRBV2 with TRBJ2-1; 7 bases agree with TRBD1. The J segment lost 6 bases and the V segment lost 5 bases, leaving 7 bases of the junction unmatched. The CDR3 runs 14 residues. Germline assignment: CDR1 SNHLY and CDR2 FYNNEI.

The chain combines TRBV11-2 with TRBJ2-7; 8 bases are shared with TRBD2. The germline V gene has CDR1 SGHAT and CDR2 FQNNGV. This CDR3 spans 14 amino acids. V shed 1 base and J 3 bases; nucleotides not matched to a gene: 2. CDR3 nucleotide sequence: TGTGCCAGCAGCTTAGTAGCGGGATTCTACGAGCAGTACTTC. This translates into CASSLVAGFYEQYF. The whole variable domain, remainder taken from reference TRBV11-2 and TRBJ2-7, is EAGVAQSPRYKIIEKRQSVAFWCNPISGHATLYWYQQILGQGPKLLIQFQNNGVVDDSQLPKDRFSAERLKGVDSTLKIQPAKLEDSAVYLCASSLVAGFYEQYFGPGTRLTVT.

The V call is TRBV11-2, the J call TRBJ2-1, with a tentative D call TRBD2 (6 bases). Germline CDR1 reads SGHAT; CDR2 reads FQNNGV. The CDR3 runs 16 residues. V was pared by 5 bases and J by 5 bases, with 19 bases between. CDR3 residues: CASSQRAAGGHNEQFF. CDR3 in DNA: TGTGCCAGCAGCCAACGCGCAGCGGGTGGTCACAATGAGCAGTTCTTC.

The chain has TRBV7-2 and TRBJ1-2; 8 bases are shared with TRBD1. Germline values: CDR1 SGHTA, CDR2 FQGNSA. The trim removed 5 bases at V and 5 bases at J, leaving 7 bases unmatched. The CDR3 length is 14 residues. This CDR3 reads CASSTDRAVYGYTF. The CDR3 DNA follows: TGTGCCAGCAGCACGGACAGGGCCGTGTATGGCTACACCTTC.

The chain employs TRBV12-3 or TRBV12-4 and TRBJ1-2, with D perhaps TRBD1 (5 bases). The CDR3 consists of 13 residues. The V end lost 7 bases, the J end lost 7 bases, and 16 bases lay between the germline ends. The CDR3 DNA reads as TGTGCCAGCACTCTAAGGGGCAGGGCTGGCTACACCTTC. Residues: CASTLRGRAGYTF.

The chain recombines TRBV18 with TRBJ2-5, with D possibly being TRBD1 (6 bases). This CDR3 contains 13 residues. V was shortened by 3 bases and J by 3 bases, with 8 bases between the two germline ends. The germline V gene has CDR1 KGHSH and CDR2 LQKENI. CDR3 region: CASSPHREETQYF. Here the CDR3 DNA reads TGTGCCAGCTCACCGCACAGGGAAGAGACCCAGTACTTC.

This clone was seen only a few times. V and J are TRBV6-2 or TRBV6-3 and TRBJ1-1, with no clear D. The CDR3 runs to 14 residues. Germline CDR1 is MNHEY and CDR2 is SVGEGT. The germline V and J ends were trimmed by 5 bases and 6 bases, with 16 bases remaining between them. The DNA of the CDR3 is TGTGCCAGCAGTGAGACTCTGCAGAGGGCTGAAGCTTTCTTT. It specifies CASSETLQRAEAFF.

The rearrangement links TRBV5-6 to TRBJ1-2; a possible D gene is TRBD1 (6 bases). Germline V gives CDR1 SGHDT, CDR2 YYEEEE. The CDR3 extends over 15 amino acids. The V end was cut by 1 base, the J end by 3 bases, with 13 bases between. For the CDR3, the DNA is TGTGCCAGCAGCTTGTTAGGGGGGGCGGACTATGGCTACACCTTC. Its protein is CASSLLGGADYGYTF.

The chain employs TRBV5-1 and TRBJ2-5; D possibly corresponds to TRBD1 (6 bases). Germline CDR1 is SGHRS and CDR2 is YFSETQ. This CDR3 contains 14 residues. Trimming shortened V by 4 bases and J by 2 bases, and 12 bases separated the two germline ends. In DNA form, the CDR3 reads TGCGCCAGCAGCCCCGGGGACACACAAGAGACCCAGTACTTC. As protein: CASSPGDTQETQYF.

The chain is built from TRBV4-1 and TRBJ2-7; 8 bases match TRBD2. This CDR3 contains 15 residues. V dropped 1 base and J dropped 2; count of bases not matched to a gene: 4. The germline V gene has CDR1 MGHRA and CDR2 YSYEKL. The CDR3 region has the DNA TGCGCCAGCAGCCAAGGAACTAGCGGAGCCTACGAGCAGTACTTC. This sequence encodes CASSQGTSGAYEQYF.

The gene calls are TRBV5-8 and TRBJ1-2; weak D call: TRBD1 (6 bases). CDR1 is SGHTS, CDR2 YDEGEE, per germline. Between the trimmed V and J ends, which lost 2 bases and 7 bases, there was a span of 12 bases. The CDR3 covers 13 residues. The CDR3 protein is CASSLRGTGGYTF. The CDR3 DNA reads as TGTGCCAGCAGCTTAAGGGGGACGGGTGGCTACACCTTC.

The chain recombines TRBV5-6 with TRBJ2-7, with TRBD1 identical over 10 bases. The V segment lost 2 bases and the J segment 5 bases; nucleotides outside the gene matches: 13. Germline V gives CDR1 SGHDT, CDR2 YYEEEE. This CDR3 is built from 17 residues. CDR3 DNA: TGTGCCAGCAGCTTCCAATCGCTCGGACAGGGGGTCAACGAGCAGTACTTC. Translating gives CASSFQSLGQGVNEQYF. The full variable domain, with the rest looked up from reference TRBV5-6 and TRBJ2-7, is DAGVTQSPTHLIKTRGQQVTLRCSPKSGHDTVSWYQQALGQGPQFIFQYYEEEERQRGNFPDRFSGHQFPNYSSELNVNALLLGDSALYLCASSFQSLGQGVNEQYFGPGTRLTVT.

The V call is TRBV7-2, the J call TRBJ2-5; TRBD2 aligns across 11 bases. Trimming at V came to 4 bases and at J to 3 bases, leaving 4 bases not matched to a gene. This CDR3 is 15 amino acids long. Germline CDR1 is SGHTA and CDR2 is FQGNSA. CDR3 residues: CASSSLAGVEETQYF. CDR3 nucleotide sequence: TGTGCCAGCAGCTCACTAGCGGGAGTGGAAGAGACCCAGTACTTC.